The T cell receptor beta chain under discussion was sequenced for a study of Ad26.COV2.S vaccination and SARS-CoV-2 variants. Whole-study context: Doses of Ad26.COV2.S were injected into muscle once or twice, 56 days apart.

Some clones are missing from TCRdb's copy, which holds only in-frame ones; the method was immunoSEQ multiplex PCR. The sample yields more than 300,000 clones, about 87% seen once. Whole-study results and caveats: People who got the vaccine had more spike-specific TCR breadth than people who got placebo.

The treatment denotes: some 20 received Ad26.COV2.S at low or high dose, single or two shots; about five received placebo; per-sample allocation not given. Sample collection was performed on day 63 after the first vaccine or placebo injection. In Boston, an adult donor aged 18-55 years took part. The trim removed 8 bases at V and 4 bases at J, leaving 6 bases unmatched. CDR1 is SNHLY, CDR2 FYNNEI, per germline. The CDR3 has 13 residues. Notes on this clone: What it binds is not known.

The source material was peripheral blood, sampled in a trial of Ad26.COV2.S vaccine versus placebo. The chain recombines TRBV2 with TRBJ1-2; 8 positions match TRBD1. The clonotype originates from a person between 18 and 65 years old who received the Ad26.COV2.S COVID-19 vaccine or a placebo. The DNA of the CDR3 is TGTGCCAGCGGACAGGGATTGGGCTATGGCTACACCTTC. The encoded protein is CASGQGLGYGYTF.